What follows describes a single T cell receptor beta chain. The data stem from a study of blood T cell repertoires in COVID-19. Per the original data handling: For nucleated cells, counts were estimated from reference gene primer amplification. Repertoires were generated with immunoSEQ multiplex PCR, while TCRdb's copy carries only in-frame clones and drops some. Clone size and V and J calls were adopted from that table, with D and trimming inferred from the DNA. This repertoire shows tens of thousands of clones, 65% to 90% found once; its top ten account for 20% to 25%. The CDR3 runs 15 residues. V lost 7 bases, J lost 0 bases, and 8 bases stayed unmatched. CDR1 is SNHLY and CDR2 is FYNNEI in the germline V gene.

Sample: peripheral blood. The receptor was isolated from a man aged 55 to 69 with acute or convalescent COVID-19. This chain links TRBV2 with TRBJ1-1, with TRBD1 matching over 7 bases. As DNA, the CDR3 is TGTGCCAGCAACTGGCAGGGGGTTTTGAACACTGAAGCTTTCTTT. It translates to CASNWQGVLNTEAFF.